The 26 T cell receptor beta chains given below trace back to one sample, sequenced in a study of cytomegalovirus exposure and HLA in healthy donors. The PCR ran on 60 Vbeta and 13 Jbeta primers. Libraries were prepared by immunoSEQ multiplex PCR; TCRdb keeps only in-frame clonotypes and omits some of them. The profile shows more than 140,000 clones, roughly 81% of them singletons. Sequences were obtained from PBMCs. All receptors come from a female donor in good health and CMV-seronegative.

This clone appeared once. V and J are TRBV5-4 and TRBJ2-3; 8 bases align to TRBD2. This CDR3 comprises 15 residues. V dropped 3 bases and J dropped 3; count of bases not matched to a gene: 6. Germline values: CDR1 SGHNT, CDR2 YYREEE (reference sequence). As DNA, the CDR3 is TGTGCCAGCAGCTCGGGGGGGCTAGGGACAGATACGCAGTATTTT. Its protein is CASSSGGLGTDTQYF.

The chain carries TRBV7-9 and TRBJ2-7; the D gene is possibly TRBD2 (6 bases). CDR3 length: 16 residues. V was cut by 4 bases and J by 2 bases, with 18 bases left in between. Germline V gives CDR1 SEHNR, CDR2 FQNEAQ (reference sequence). CDR3 protein: CASSSALELATYEQYF. The CDR3 coding sequence is TGTGCCAGCAGCTCCGCACTTGAACTAGCTACCTACGAGCAGTACTTC.

The rearrangement uses TRBV5-7 and TRBJ2-1, with 8 bases matching TRBD2. TRBV5-7 is sorted into the ORF group, with uncertain function. This CDR3 comprises 19 residues. V lost 3 bases, J lost 8 bases, and 22 bases stayed unmatched. The CDR3 sequence: CASSSRGSGSTISIDEQFF. The CDR3 DNA follows: TGTGCCAGCAGCTCCCGGGGGAGCGGGAGTACAATTAGCATCGATGAGCAGTTCTTC.

The V and J genes are TRBV10-1 and TRBJ2-1, with TRBD2 identical over 8 bases. V lost 4 bases to trimming and J lost 7 bases; unmatched junction nucleotides: 6. Germline CDR1 reads WNHNN; CDR2 reads SYGVQD (reference sequence). The CDR3 length is 14 residues. Here the CDR3 reads CASSVSGTSNEQFF. The CDR3 DNA reads as TGCGCCAGCAGTGTTAGCGGGACCTCGAATGAGCAGTTCTTC.

The table lists this clone with a few counts. CDR3 coding DNA: TGTGCCAGCAGCTTTTGGACAGGGTACGAAAAACTGTTTTTT. Its protein product is CASSFWTGYEKLFF. This rearrangement joins TRBV5-6 to TRBJ1-4; 8 nucleotides line up with TRBD1. The CDR3 extends over 14 amino acids. Germline V gene sequence: CDR1 SGHDT, CDR2 YYEEEE. The ends lost 2 bases at V and 8 bases at J; junction bases unmatched: 5.

This rearrangement joins TRBV9 to TRBJ2-2, with D unclear. The CDR3 runs 15 residues. CDR1 and CDR2 from the germline V gene are SGDLS and YYNGEE. V was clipped by 3 bases and J by 5 bases, with 14 bases between them. CDR3: CASSETGRPTGELFF. The CDR3 bases are TGTGCCAGCAGCGAGACGGGTCGACCAACCGGGGAGCTGTTTTTT. Full variable domain (remainder filled in from reference TRBV9 and TRBJ2-2): DSGVTQTPKHLITATGQRVTLRCSPRSGDLSVYWYQQSLDQGLQFLIQYYNGEERAKGNILERFSAQQFPDLHSELNLSSLELGDSALYFCASSETGRPTGELFFGEGSRLTVL.

The genes are TRBV10-2 and TRBJ1-3; TRBD1 is a possible D gene (6 bases). V shed 4 bases and J shed 1 base, with 8 bases lying between them. The CDR3 covers 14 residues. From germline, CDR1 is WSHSY and CDR2 SAAADI. In DNA, the CDR3 is TGCGCCAGCAGTGCCGGGACATCTGGAAACACCATATATTTT. It encodes CASSAGTSGNTIYF.

The gene calls are TRBV4-2 and TRBJ2-3; D possibly corresponds to TRBD2 (5 bases). V was trimmed by 1 base and J by 7 bases, leaving 24 bases between them. Germline assignment: CDR1 LGHNA and CDR2 YNFKEQ. The CDR3 length is 18 residues. The CDR3 spells CASSQVRSGDPRGHTQYF. The CDR3 coding sequence is TGTGCCAGCAGCCAAGTAAGGAGCGGAGACCCCCGCGGTCATACGCAGTATTTT.

J is TRBJ1-4 and V is TRBV19; D unclear. Deletions cut 6 bases from V and 7 bases from J, with 6 bases between. This CDR3 comprises 11 residues. CDR1 and CDR2 from the germline V gene are LNHDA and SQIVND (reference sequence). Here the CDR3 reads CASRASEKLFF. The CDR3 DNA reads as TGTGCCAGTAGGGCCTCTGAAAAACTGTTTTTT.

This chain uses TRBV5-1 with TRBJ2-7; 8 bases are shared with TRBD1. The CDR3 loop spans 13 amino acids. V trimming: 6 bases; J trimming: 2 bases; junction bases outside the gene matches: 4. The V gene's germline CDR1 is SGHRS and CDR2 YFSETQ. The CDR3 region has the DNA TGCGCCAGCAAGAGGGACAGGACCTACGAGCAGTACTTC. It codes for CASKRDRTYEQYF. Complete variable domain (other parts from reference TRBV5-1 and TRBJ2-7): KAGVTQTPRYLIKTRGQQVTLSCSPISGHRSVSWYQQTPGQGLQFLFEYFSETQRNKGNFPGRFSGRQFSNSRSEMNVSTLELGDSALYLCASKRDRTYEQYFGPGTRLTVT.

This chain joins TRBV28 and TRBJ1-1, with D tentatively TRBD1 (5 bases). The CDR3 extends over 12 amino acids. Per the germline V gene, CDR1 is MDHEN and CDR2 is SYDVKM. Deletions cut 10 bases from V and 2 bases from J, with 11 bases between. The CDR3 region has the DNA TGTGCCACCGACAGCGCTAACACTGAAGCTTTCTTT. Its translation is CATDSANTEAFF.

The chain has TRBV30 and TRBJ1-1; D is ambiguous. The CDR3 contains 11 residues. The V gene's germline CDR1 is GTSNPN and CDR2 SVGIG (reference sequence). Between the trimmed V and J ends, which lost 2 bases and 8 bases, there was a span of 9 bases. The CDR3 here is CAWSTKREAFF. CDR3 in DNA: TGTGCCTGGAGTACAAAAAGAGAAGCTTTCTTT.

The rearrangement links TRBV5-1 to TRBJ2-5, with D tentatively TRBD1 (6 bases). The CDR3 covers 17 residues. The germline V gene has CDR1 SGHRS and CDR2 YFSETQ. V was clipped by 0 bases and J by 0 bases, with 15 bases between them. CDR3 in amino acids: CASSLDRDTRYQETQYF. CDR3 sequence (DNA): TGCGCCAGCAGCTTGGACCGGGACACCAGGTACCAAGAGACCCAGTACTTC.

The V call is TRBV9, the J call TRBJ1-1; 7 bases fit TRBD1. Germline trimming cut 5 bases from V and 7 bases from J; bases unmatched to any gene: 8. The germline V gene encodes CDR1 SGDLS and CDR2 YYNGEE. This CDR3 comprises 13 residues. Written as DNA, the CDR3 is TGTGCCAGCAGGGCAGGGGGATTGGGTGAAGCTTTCTTT. As protein: CASRAGGLGEAFF.

This chain connects TRBV19 to TRBJ2-6, with D tentatively TRBD2 (7 bases). The CDR3 is 17 residues long. Trimming left V 7 bases short and J 0 bases short, with 16 bases between. From germline, CDR1 is LNHDA and CDR2 SQIVND (reference sequence). The chain's CDR3 is CASTPRGGISGANVLTF. The CDR3 DNA reads as TGTGCCAGTACCCCTAGGGGGGGGATCTCTGGGGCCAACGTCCTGACTTTC.

The chain joins TRBV9 to TRBJ1-1; TRBD1 is a possible D gene (6 bases). From germline, CDR1 is SGDLS and CDR2 YYNGEE. Trimming took 3 bases from V and 3 from J, leaving 12 bases between them. The length of the CDR3 is 14 residues. DNA of the CDR3: TGTGCCAGCAGCGGAGAGGGACAAGACACTGAAGCTTTCTTT. Its translation: CASSGEGQDTEAFF. Together with reference TRBV9 and TRBJ1-1, the CDR3 gives the full variable domain: DSGVTQTPKHLITATGQRVTLRCSPRSGDLSVYWYQQSLDQGLQFLIQYYNGEERAKGNILERFSAQQFPDLHSELNLSSLELGDSALYFCASSGEGQDTEAFFGQGTRLTVV.

DNA of the CDR3: TGTGCCAGCTCACCAGTAGTAGCCCCCACCGATACGCAGTATTTT. Protein sequence: CASSPVVAPTDTQYF. The chain combines TRBV18 with TRBJ2-3; D uncertain. Per the germline V gene, CDR1 is KGHSH and CDR2 is LQKENI. CDR3 length equals 15 residues. Deletions cut 2 bases from V and 6 bases from J, with 15 bases between.

This clone was counted a few times. The chain couples TRBV5-1 to TRBJ1-2; D perhaps matches TRBD1 (5 bases). V lost 0 bases and J lost 4, with 13 bases in between. Germline V CDR1 and CDR2: SGHRS, YFSETQ. The CDR3 sequence is 15 residues long. As DNA, the CDR3 is TGCGCCAGCAGCTTGGGGGGGGAAGTGACCTATGGCTACACCTTC. Amino acid sequence: CASSLGGEVTYGYTF.

The chain is built from TRBV18 and TRBJ1-2, with a tentative D call TRBD1 (5 bases). Trimming removed 4 bases from V and 0 bases from J, with 15 bases in between. Germline CDR1 reads KGHSH; CDR2 reads LQKENI. This CDR3 has 16 residues. CDR3 DNA sequence: TGTGCCAGCTCACAAGACAGAATTCCTTCTAACTATGGCTACACCTTC. Amino acid sequence: CASSQDRIPSNYGYTF.

CDR3 DNA: TGTGCTAGTGGTCCGCCGACAGGGTCCAATCAGCCCCAGCATTTT. Translation: CASGPPTGSNQPQHF. This rearrangement joins TRBV12-5 to TRBJ1-5; TRBD1 matches at 7 bases. The CDR3 totals 15 residues. J lost 3 bases, V lost 5 bases, and 7 bases had no gene match. CDR1 LGHNT and CDR2 FRNRAP come from the germline V gene.

The chain is built from TRBV5-6 and TRBJ2-1; maybe TRBD1 (6 bases). The CDR3 covers 13 residues. Per the germline V gene, CDR1 is SGHDT and CDR2 is YYEEEE. V lost 3 bases and J lost 9, with 13 bases in between. The CDR3 reads CASSSTGSGEQFF. DNA of the CDR3: TGTGCCAGCAGCTCTACAGGGTCAGGTGAGCAGTTCTTC.

The chain joins TRBV29-1 to TRBJ1-3; D remains unclear. Trimming pared 4 bases from V and 0 bases from J, leaving 7 bases between. Germline assignment: CDR1 SQVTM and CDR2 ANQGSEA. The CDR3 loop spans 13 amino acids. The CDR3: CSVGASSGNTIYF. The CDR3, as DNA: TGCAGCGTTGGGGCGAGCTCTGGAAACACCATATATTTT.

The chain links TRBV28 to TRBJ2-5, with 9 bases that match TRBD2. V lost 3 bases, J lost 7 bases, and 9 bases stayed unmatched. CDR1 is MDHEN, CDR2 SYDVKM, per germline. The CDR3 has 15 residues. In DNA, the CDR3 is TGTGCCAGCAGTTTCCCCGGGACTAGCAAGGGGACCCAGTACTTC. Encoded protein: CASSFPGTSKGTQYF.

J is TRBJ1-1 and V is TRBV19, with D perhaps TRBD1 (6 bases). V lost 5 bases, J lost 3 bases, and 13 bases lay in between. Germline CDR1 reads LNHDA; CDR2 reads SQIVND (reference sequence). This CDR3 is built from 14 residues. The CDR3 region is CASSLSTGYTEAFF. The CDR3 bases are TGTGCCAGTAGTCTTTCAACAGGGTACACTGAAGCTTTCTTT. The variable domain in full, completed from reference TRBV19 and TRBJ1-1, reads DGGITQSPKYLFRKEGQNVTLSCEQNLNHDAMYWYRQDPGQGLRLIYYSQIVNDFQKGDIAEGYSVSREKKESFPLTVTSAQKNPTAFYLCASSLSTGYTEAFFGQGTRLTVV.

This chain uses TRBV7-3 with TRBJ2-7; unclear D gene. The CDR3 sequence is 13 residues long. V was shortened by 2 bases and J by 3 bases, with 8 bases between the two germline ends. CDR1 and CDR2 from the germline V gene are SGHTA and FQGTGA. As DNA, the CDR3 is TGTGCCAGCAGCTTAGAACCGGGCTACGAGCAGTACTTC. Translating it yields CASSLEPGYEQYF.

V usage is TRBV5-6 and J usage is TRBJ1-4; a weak D match, TRBD1 (6 bases). V was shortened by 2 bases and J by 6 bases, with 14 bases between the two germline ends. The CDR3 is made up of 15 amino acids. Germline loops: CDR1 SGHDT, CDR2 YYEEEE. CDR3 DNA: TGTGCCAGCAGCTTAAGTCTAGGGGGGGATGAAAAACTGTTTTTT. Protein product: CASSLSLGGDEKLFF.